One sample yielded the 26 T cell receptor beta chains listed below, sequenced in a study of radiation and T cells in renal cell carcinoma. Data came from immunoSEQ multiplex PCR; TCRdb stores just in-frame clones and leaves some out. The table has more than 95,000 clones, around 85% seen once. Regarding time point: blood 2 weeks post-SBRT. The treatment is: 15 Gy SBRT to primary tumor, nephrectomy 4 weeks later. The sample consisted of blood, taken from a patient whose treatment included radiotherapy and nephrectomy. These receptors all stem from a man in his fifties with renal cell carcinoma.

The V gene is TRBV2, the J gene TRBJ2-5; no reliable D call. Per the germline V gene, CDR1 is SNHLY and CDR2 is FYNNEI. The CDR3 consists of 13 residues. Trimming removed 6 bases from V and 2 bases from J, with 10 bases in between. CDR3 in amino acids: CASRVDPQETQYF. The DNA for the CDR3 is TGTGCCAGCAGAGTAGATCCACAAGAGACCCAGTACTTC.

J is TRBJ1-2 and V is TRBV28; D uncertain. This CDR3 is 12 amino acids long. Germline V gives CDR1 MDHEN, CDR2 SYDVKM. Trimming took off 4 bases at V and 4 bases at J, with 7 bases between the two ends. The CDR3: CASSSNRYGYTF. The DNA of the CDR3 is TGTGCCAGCAGTTCGAACCGCTATGGCTACACCTTC.

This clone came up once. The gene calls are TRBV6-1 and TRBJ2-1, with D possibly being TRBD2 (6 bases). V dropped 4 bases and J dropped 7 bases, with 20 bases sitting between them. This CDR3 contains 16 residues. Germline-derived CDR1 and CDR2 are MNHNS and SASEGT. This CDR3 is CASSGNTSPARNEQFF. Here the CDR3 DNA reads TGTGCCAGCAGTGGTAACACTAGCCCGGCTAGGAATGAGCAGTTCTTC.

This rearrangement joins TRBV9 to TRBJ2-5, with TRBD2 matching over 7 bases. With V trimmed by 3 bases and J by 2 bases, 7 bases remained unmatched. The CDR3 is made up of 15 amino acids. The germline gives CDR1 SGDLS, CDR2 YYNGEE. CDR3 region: CASSETPSGQETQYF. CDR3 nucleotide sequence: TGTGCCAGCAGCGAGACTCCTAGCGGACAAGAGACCCAGTACTTC.

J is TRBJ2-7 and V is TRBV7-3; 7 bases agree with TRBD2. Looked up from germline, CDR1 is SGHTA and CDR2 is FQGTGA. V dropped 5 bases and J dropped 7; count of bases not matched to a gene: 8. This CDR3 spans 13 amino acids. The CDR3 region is CASSAGTNWEQYF. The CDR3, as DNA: TGTGCCAGCAGCGCCGGGACTAACTGGGAGCAGTACTTC.

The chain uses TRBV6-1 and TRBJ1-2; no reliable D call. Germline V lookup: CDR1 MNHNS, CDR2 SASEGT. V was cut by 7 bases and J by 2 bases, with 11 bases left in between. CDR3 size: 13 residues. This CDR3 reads CASKSEQNYGYTF. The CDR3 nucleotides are TGTGCCAGCAAATCGGAACAGAACTATGGCTACACCTTC.

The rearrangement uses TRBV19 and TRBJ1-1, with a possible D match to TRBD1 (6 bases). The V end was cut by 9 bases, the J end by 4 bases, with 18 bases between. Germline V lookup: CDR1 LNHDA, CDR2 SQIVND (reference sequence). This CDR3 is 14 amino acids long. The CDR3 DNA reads TGTGCCAGCACCCCCCGGGGGGCCCGCACTGAAGCTTTCTTT. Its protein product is CASTPRGARTEAFF.

CDR3 protein: CASSIGGTNTGELFF. The DNA of the CDR3 is TGTGCCAGTAGTATAGGGGGAACTAACACCGGGGAGCTGTTTTTT. The chain employs TRBV19 and TRBJ2-2; no clear D gene. The germline gives CDR1 LNHDA, CDR2 SQIVND (reference sequence). V lost 1 base to trimming and J lost 2 bases, with 8 bases between them. This CDR3 comprises 15 residues. The full variable domain, with the rest looked up from reference TRBV19 and TRBJ2-2, is DGGITQSPKYLFRKEGQNVTLSCEQNLNHDAMYWYRQDPGQGLRLIYYSQIVNDFQKGDIAEGYSVSREKKESFPLTVTSAQKNPTAFYLCASSIGGTNTGELFFGEGSRLTVL.

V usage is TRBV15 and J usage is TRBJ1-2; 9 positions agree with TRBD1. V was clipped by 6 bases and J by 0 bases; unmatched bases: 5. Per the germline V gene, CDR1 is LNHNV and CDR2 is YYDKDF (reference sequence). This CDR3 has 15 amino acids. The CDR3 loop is CATRERTGANYGYTF. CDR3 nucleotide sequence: TGTGCCACCAGGGAACGGACAGGGGCTAACTATGGCTACACCTTC.

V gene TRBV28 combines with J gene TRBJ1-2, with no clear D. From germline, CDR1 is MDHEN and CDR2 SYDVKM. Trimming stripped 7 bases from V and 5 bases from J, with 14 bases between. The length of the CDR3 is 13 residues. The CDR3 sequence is CASNPPSSYGYTF. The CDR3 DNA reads TGTGCCAGCAATCCGCCATCCTCGTATGGCTACACCTTC.

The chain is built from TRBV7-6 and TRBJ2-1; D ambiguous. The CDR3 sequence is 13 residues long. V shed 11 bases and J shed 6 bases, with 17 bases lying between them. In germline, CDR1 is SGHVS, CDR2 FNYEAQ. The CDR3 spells CAVLGPTRNEQFF. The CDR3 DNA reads TGTGCCGTCCTAGGGCCAACACGCAATGAGCAGTTCTTC.

CDR3 amino acids: CASSPLRTGVGSYEQYF. The CDR3 DNA reads as TGTGCCAGCTCACCATTGAGGACAGGGGTCGGCTCCTACGAGCAGTACTTC. The chain couples TRBV18 to TRBJ2-7, with 9 bases matching TRBD1. The CDR3 runs to 17 residues. J gave up 0 bases and V 2 bases, and 8 bases lay outside the gene matches. From germline, CDR1 is KGHSH and CDR2 LQKENI.

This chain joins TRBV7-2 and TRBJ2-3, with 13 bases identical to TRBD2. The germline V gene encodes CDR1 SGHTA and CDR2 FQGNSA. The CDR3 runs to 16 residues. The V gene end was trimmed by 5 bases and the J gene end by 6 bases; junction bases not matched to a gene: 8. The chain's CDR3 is CASSIGLAGEIDTQYF. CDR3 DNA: TGTGCCAGCAGCATAGGACTAGCGGGGGAGATCGATACGCAGTATTTT.

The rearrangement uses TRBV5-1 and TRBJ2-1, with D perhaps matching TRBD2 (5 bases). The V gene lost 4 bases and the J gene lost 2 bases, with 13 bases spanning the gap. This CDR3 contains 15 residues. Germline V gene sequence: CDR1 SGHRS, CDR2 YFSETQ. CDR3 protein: CASSGQTGTYNEQFF. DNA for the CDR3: TGCGCCAGCAGCGGGCAAACCGGGACCTACAATGAGCAGTTCTTC.

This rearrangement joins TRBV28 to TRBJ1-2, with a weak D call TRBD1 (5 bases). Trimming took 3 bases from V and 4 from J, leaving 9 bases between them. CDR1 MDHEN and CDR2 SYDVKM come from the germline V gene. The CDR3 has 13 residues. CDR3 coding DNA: TGTGCCAGCAGTTTCTCAGGGCCCTATGGCTACACCTTC. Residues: CASSFSGPYGYTF.

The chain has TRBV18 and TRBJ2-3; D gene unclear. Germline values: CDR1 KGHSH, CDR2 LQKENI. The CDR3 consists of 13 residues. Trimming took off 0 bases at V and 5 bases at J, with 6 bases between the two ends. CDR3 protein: CASSPPVQDTQYF. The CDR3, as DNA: TGTGCCAGCTCACCACCGGTTCAAGATACGCAGTATTTT.

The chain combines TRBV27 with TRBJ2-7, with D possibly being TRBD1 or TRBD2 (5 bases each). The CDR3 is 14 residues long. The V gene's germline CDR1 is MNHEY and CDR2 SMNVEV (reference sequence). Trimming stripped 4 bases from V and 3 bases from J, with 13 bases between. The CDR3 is CASSSGTARYEQYF. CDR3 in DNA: TGTGCCAGCAGTTCGGGGACGGCGCGCTACGAGCAGTACTTC.

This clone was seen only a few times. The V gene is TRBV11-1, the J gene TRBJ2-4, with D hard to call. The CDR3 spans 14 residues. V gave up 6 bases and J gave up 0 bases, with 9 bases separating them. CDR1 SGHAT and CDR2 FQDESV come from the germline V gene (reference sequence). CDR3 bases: TGTGCCAGCAGTTCAGCAGTAGCCAAAAACATTCAGTACTTC. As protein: CASSSAVAKNIQYF.

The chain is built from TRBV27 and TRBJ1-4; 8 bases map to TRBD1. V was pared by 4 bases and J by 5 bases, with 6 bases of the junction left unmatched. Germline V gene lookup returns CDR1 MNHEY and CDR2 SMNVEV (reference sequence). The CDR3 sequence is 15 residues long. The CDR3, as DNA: TGTGCCAGCAGTTCCTACGGACAGGGAAATGAAAAACTGTTTTTT. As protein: CASSSYGQGNEKLFF. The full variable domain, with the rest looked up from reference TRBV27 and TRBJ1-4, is EAQVTQNPRYLITVTGKKLTVTCSQNMNHEYMSWYRQDPGLGLRQIYYSMNVEVTDKGDVPEGYKVSRKEKRNFPLILESPSPNQTSLYFCASSSYGQGNEKLFFGSGTQLSVL.

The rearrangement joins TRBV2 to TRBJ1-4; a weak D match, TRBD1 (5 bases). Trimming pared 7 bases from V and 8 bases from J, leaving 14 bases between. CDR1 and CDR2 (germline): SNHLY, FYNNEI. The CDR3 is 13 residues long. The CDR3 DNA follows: TGTGCCAGCAATGGGCAGGGTTACGAAAAACTGTTTTTT. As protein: CASNGQGYEKLFF.

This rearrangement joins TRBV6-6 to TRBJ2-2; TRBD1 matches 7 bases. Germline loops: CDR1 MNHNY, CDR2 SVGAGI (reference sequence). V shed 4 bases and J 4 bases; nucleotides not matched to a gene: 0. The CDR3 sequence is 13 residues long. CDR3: CASSSGGTGELFF. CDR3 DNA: TGTGCCAGCAGTTCAGGGGGCACCGGGGAGCTGTTTTTT.

The CDR3 bases are TGTGCCAGCAGCTTAGGAGGAACCACAGATACGCAGTATTTT. Translated, it gives CASSLGGTTDTQYF. This chain uses TRBV5-4 with TRBJ2-3, with a possible D match to TRBD2 (5 bases). The CDR3 has 14 amino acids. Trimming stripped 2 bases from V and 2 bases from J, with 9 bases between. The germline gives CDR1 SGHNT, CDR2 YYREEE (reference sequence). The whole variable domain, filled in from reference TRBV5-4 and TRBJ2-3, reads ETGVTQSPTHLIKTRGQQVTLRCSSQSGHNTVSWYQQALGQGPQFIFQYYREEENGRGNFPPRFSGLQFPNYSSELNVNALELDDSALYLCASSLGGTTDTQYFGPGTRLTVL.

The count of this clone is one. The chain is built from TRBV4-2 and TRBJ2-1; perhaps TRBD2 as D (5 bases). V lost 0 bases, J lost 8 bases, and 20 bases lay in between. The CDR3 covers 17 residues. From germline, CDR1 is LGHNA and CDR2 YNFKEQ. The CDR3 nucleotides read TGTGCCAGCAGCCAAGAGGAGATGAACGGGGATTGGTATGAGCAGTTCTTC. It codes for CASSQEEMNGDWYEQFF.

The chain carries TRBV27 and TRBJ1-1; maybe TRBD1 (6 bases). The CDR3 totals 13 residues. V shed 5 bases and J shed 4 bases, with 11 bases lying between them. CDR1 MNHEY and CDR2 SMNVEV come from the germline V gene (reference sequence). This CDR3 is CASSEQGGTEAFF. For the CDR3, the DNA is TGTGCCAGCAGTGAACAGGGAGGCACTGAAGCTTTCTTT.

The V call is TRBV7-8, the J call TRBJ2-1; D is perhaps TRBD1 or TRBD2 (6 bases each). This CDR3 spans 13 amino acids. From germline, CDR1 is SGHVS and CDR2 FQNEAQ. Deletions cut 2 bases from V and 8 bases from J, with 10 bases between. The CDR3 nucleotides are TGTGCCAGCAGCTTACCGGGGGCGGATGAGCAGTTCTTC. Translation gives CASSLPGADEQFF.

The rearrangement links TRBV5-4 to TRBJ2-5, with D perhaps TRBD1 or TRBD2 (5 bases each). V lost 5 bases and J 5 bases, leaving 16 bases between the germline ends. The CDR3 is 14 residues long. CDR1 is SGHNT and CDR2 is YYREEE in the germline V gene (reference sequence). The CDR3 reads CASRRAGWGETQYF. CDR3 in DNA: TGTGCCAGCAGAAGGGCAGGGTGGGGGGAGACCCAGTACTTC.